Following are 28 T cell receptor beta chains from one sample sequenced in a study of CD8 T cells in ankylosing spondylitis. One entry per CDR3 protein results from TCRdb running MiXCR on the 5' RACE reads. The sample carries around 100,000 distinct CDR3 sequences, approximately 25% recorded once. The source material was synovial fluid, either unsorted or a sorted T cell fraction (not recorded which). Source of these receptors: a male donor with ankylosing spondylitis.

The chain uses TRBV7-9 and TRBJ1-1, with a weak D call TRBD1 (5 bases). Germline CDR1 SEHNR, CDR2 FQNEAQ (reference sequence). V was pared by 5 bases and J by 1 base, with 8 bases between. The CDR3 spans 13 residues. CDR3 sequence: CASSRDGNTEAFF. CDR3 nucleotide sequence: TGTGCCAGCAGCCGGGACGGGAACACTGAAGCTTTCTTT.

This chain joins TRBV5-4 and TRBJ1-1; D call uncertain. Germline CDR1 is SGHNT and CDR2 is YYREEE (reference sequence). The CDR3 sequence is 14 residues long. Trimming took 0 bases from V and 1 from J, leaving 7 bases between them. This chain's CDR3 is CASSLELTNTEAFF. The DNA for the CDR3 is TGTGCCAGCAGCTTGGAACTCACGAACACTGAAGCTTTCTTT.

The rearrangement joins TRBV7-2 to TRBJ2-2; 10 nucleotides line up with TRBD2. The V gene end was trimmed by 1 base and the J gene end by 7 bases; junction bases not matched to a gene: 9. Germline values: CDR1 SGHTA, CDR2 FQGNSA. This CDR3 contains 17 residues. The CDR3 here is CASSLVSGRAAGGELFF. CDR3 nucleotides: TGTGCCAGCAGCTTAGTGAGCGGGAGGGCCGCGGGCGGGGAGCTGTTTTTT.

In its sample, this clonotype was seen a few times. The rearrangement uses TRBV7-2 and TRBJ2-3, with D hard to call. From germline, CDR1 is SGHTA and CDR2 FQGNSA. The CDR3 covers 14 residues. The V and J ends lost 1 base and 3 bases respectively, with 8 bases between them. The CDR3 DNA sequence: TGTGCCAGCAGCTTAGACCTGATTACAGATACGCAGTATTTT. This codes for CASSLDLITDTQYF.

The rearrangement joins TRBV20-1 to TRBJ1-2; a weak D match, TRBD1 (5 bases). Trimming took 3 bases from V and 4 from J, leaving 18 bases between them. Per the germline V gene, CDR1 is DFQATT and CDR2 is SNEGSKA (reference sequence). The CDR3 contains 15 residues. CDR3 sequence reads: CSASDNMGDSYGYTF. The DNA for the CDR3 is TGCAGTGCTAGTGACAATATGGGGGATTCCTATGGCTACACCTTC.

The chain employs TRBV15 and TRBJ2-2; TRBD1 aligns across 9 bases. J lost 6 bases, V lost 2 bases, and 7 bases had no gene match. The CDR3 is 16 amino acids. The V gene's germline CDR1 is LNHNV and CDR2 YYDKDF (reference sequence). This CDR3 reads CATSRHGTGISGELFF. The DNA for the CDR3 is TGTGCCACCAGCAGACACGGGACAGGGATTTCCGGGGAGCTGTTTTTT. Full variable domain (remainder filled in from reference TRBV15 and TRBJ2-2): DAMVIQNPRYQVTQFGKPVTLSCSQTLNHNVMYWYQQKSSQAPKLLFHYYDKDFNNEADTPDNFQSRRPNTSFCFLDIRSPGLGDTAMYLCATSRHGTGISGELFFGEGSRLTVL.

V is TRBV25-1 and J is TRBJ2-1; TRBD2 is a possible D gene (6 bases). V was trimmed by 4 bases and J by 8 bases, leaving 12 bases between them. This CDR3 region has 13 residues. The germline CDR1 and CDR2 sequences are MGHDK and SYGVNS. CDR3 sequence (DNA): TGTGCCAGCAGTGTAACTAGCCGTGATGAGCAGTTCTTC. Translating it yields CASSVTSRDEQFF.

The chain carries TRBV5-4 and TRBJ2-5; 7 bases are shared with TRBD2. The CDR3 extends over 15 amino acids. V trimming: 4 bases; J trimming: 1 base; junction bases outside the gene matches: 7. Germline V gene data show CDR1 as SGHNT and CDR2 as YYREEE (reference sequence). CDR3 sequence: CASSPGGGSQETQYF. CDR3 sequence (DNA): TGTGCCAGCAGCCCCGGCGGGGGAAGCCAAGAGACCCAGTACTTC.

This clonotype was seen a handful of times. The chain employs TRBV20-1 and TRBJ1-2, with D uncertain. The CDR3 has 13 amino acids. Germline-derived CDR1 and CDR2 are DFQATT and SNEGSKA (reference sequence). CDR3 loop: CSGTPQPNYGYTF. Written as DNA, the CDR3 is TGCAGCGGCACCCCTCAACCTAACTATGGCTACACCTTC.

This clonotype was seen only once. This sequence joins TRBV2 and TRBJ2-3; D not certain. The CDR3 consists of 12 residues. Per the germline V gene, CDR1 is SNHLY and CDR2 is FYNNEI. Trimming shortened V by 4 bases and J by 8 bases, and 10 bases separated the two germline ends. CDR3 in amino acids: CASSASGTTQYF. The CDR3 nucleotides are TGTGCCAGCAGTGCTAGTGGCACTACGCAGTATTTT. Full variable domain (rest looked up from reference TRBV2 and TRBJ2-3): EPEVTQTPSHQVTQMGQEVILRCVPISNHLYFYWYRQILGQKVEFLVSFYNNEISEKSEIFDDQFSVERPDGSNFTLKIRSTKLEDSAMYFCASSASGTTQYFGPGTRLTVL.

This clonotype was detected only a few times. The genes are TRBV20-1 and TRBJ2-2; 9 nucleotides align to TRBD2. The length of the CDR3 is 17 residues. Germline loops: CDR1 DFQATT, CDR2 SNEGSKA (reference sequence). The trim removed 6 bases at V and 3 bases at J, leaving 14 bases unmatched. CDR3 bases: TGCAGTGCCCGAGAACCTAGGACTAGCGCATACACCGGGGAGCTGTTTTTT. Translating it yields CSAREPRTSAYTGELFF.

This clonotype was counted at least ten times. The V gene is TRBV5-6, the J gene TRBJ1-6, with TRBD1 matching 7 bases. With V trimmed by 3 bases and J by 7 bases, 7 bases remained unmatched. CDR1 is SGHDT, CDR2 YYEEEE, per germline. CDR3 length: 15 residues. The CDR3 coding sequence is TGTGCCAGCAGCTCGGGACAGATCGAAAATTCACCCCTCCACTTT. This encodes CASSSGQIENSPLHF.

This clonotype turned up a few times. The chain employs TRBV12-3 or TRBV12-4 and TRBJ2-1, with 11 bases fitting TRBD1. V shed 5 bases, J shed 2 bases, and the junction held 5 bases outside the gene matches. CDR3 length: 16 residues. This CDR3 is CASSPGQGAAYNEQFF. The CDR3 coding sequence is TGTGCCAGCAGTCCCGGACAGGGGGCGGCCTACAATGAGCAGTTCTTC.

This chain connects TRBV7-8 to TRBJ2-1, with 8 positions matching TRBD1. Trimming removed 4 bases from V and 2 bases from J; junction bases left unmatched: 1. This CDR3 comprises 14 residues. CDR1 and CDR2 from the germline V gene are SGHVS and FQNEAQ. The CDR3 region is CASSSGGPYNEQFF. CDR3 sequence (DNA): TGTGCCAGCAGCTCAGGGGGCCCCTACAATGAGCAGTTCTTC.

Regarding this clonotype: A single base separates this from a much larger clone, so it may be a read error. The rearrangement links TRBV20-1 to TRBJ1-4; D is perhaps TRBD1 (6 bases). V was clipped by 1 base and J by 8 bases, with 11 bases between them. The V gene's germline CDR1 is DFQATT and CDR2 SNEGSKA (reference sequence). The CDR3 is 13 amino acids. This chain's CDR3 is CSARVARGEKLFF. The CDR3, as DNA: TGCAGTGCTAGAGTGGCAAGGGGGGAAAAACTGTTTTTT.

This clonotype was picked up many times. The CDR3 bases are TGTGCCAGCAGCCCGGGAAGCCCGGTCCTGGCGGGCATGGGTAATGAGCAGTTCTTC. Amino acid sequence: CASSPGSPVLAGMGNEQFF. The genes are TRBV7-8 and TRBJ2-1, with D tentatively TRBD2 (5 bases). Germline V CDR1 and CDR2: SGHVS, FQNEAQ. The CDR3 has 19 amino acids. The V end was cut by 5 bases, the J end by 7 bases, with 30 bases between.

The chain carries TRBV29-1 and TRBJ2-5; D might be TRBD2 (5 bases). Trimming pared 3 bases from V and 2 bases from J, leaving 7 bases between. CDR3 length: 12 amino acids. Germline loops: CDR1 SQVTM, CDR2 ANQGSEA. The CDR3: CSVDTRQETQYF. CDR3 bases: TGCAGCGTTGATACTAGGCAAGAGACCCAGTACTTC.

At least ten counts were recorded for this clonotype. The chain employs TRBV5-1 and TRBJ2-3; either TRBD1 or TRBD2 may supply D (5 bases each). V dropped 4 bases and J dropped 0 bases, with 9 bases sitting between them. From germline, CDR1 is SGHRS and CDR2 YFSETQ. The CDR3 runs to 14 residues. The CDR3, as DNA: TGCGCCAGCAGCCCGGGGCTCAGCACAGATACGCAGTATTTT. As protein: CASSPGLSTDTQYF.

Only a few counts were recorded for this clonotype. The chain's CDR3 is CASGHRGTGGHEQFF. CDR3 nucleotide sequence: TGTGCTAGTGGACACCGCGGGACAGGGGGCCATGAGCAGTTCTTC. This chain joins TRBV12-5 and TRBJ2-1; 12 nucleotides line up with TRBD1. The CDR3 runs 15 residues. Germline CDR1 LGHNT, CDR2 FRNRAP. The V and J ends lost 6 bases and 8 bases, in that order; junction bases with no gene match: 8.

V gene TRBV7-9 combines with J gene TRBJ2-2, with unresolved D. The CDR3 is 13 residues long. CDR1 and CDR2 (germline): SEHNR, FQNEAQ (reference sequence). Trimming pared 3 bases from V and 7 bases from J, leaving 9 bases between. This CDR3 is CASSFTSHGELFF. The CDR3 DNA is TGTGCCAGCAGCTTCACATCCCACGGGGAGCTGTTTTTT.

This clonotype was recorded many times. The chain combines TRBV29-1 with TRBJ2-2; D call uncertain. Germline V gene lookup returns CDR1 SQVTM and CDR2 ANQGSEA. The CDR3 runs to 14 residues. V lost 2 bases, J lost 2 bases, and 9 bases lay in between. The CDR3 DNA follows: TGCAGCGTTGAACCGTCGGCAAACACCGGGGAGCTGTTTTTT. It encodes CSVEPSANTGELFF.

This clonotype turned up a few times. The chain carries TRBV29-1 and TRBJ2-2; D not certain. Trimming took off 7 bases at V and 1 base at J, with 7 bases between the two ends. Germline V gene sequence: CDR1 SQVTM, CDR2 ANQGSEA. The CDR3 spans 12 residues. DNA for the CDR3: TGCAGCGCCGACTTGAACACCGGGGAGCTGTTTTTT. Translation gives CSADLNTGELFF.

The chain couples TRBV25-1 to TRBJ2-7; D unclear. Germline V lookup: CDR1 MGHDK, CDR2 SYGVNS. The CDR3 has 12 amino acids. Trimming took off 7 bases at V and 3 bases at J, with 10 bases between the two ends. In nucleotides, the CDR3 is TGTGCCAGCACCCGGAGTTTCTACGAGCAGTACGTC. This gives the protein CASTRSFYEQYV.

This clonotype was seen a handful of times. The gene calls are TRBV2 and TRBJ2-7; maybe TRBD2 (7 bases). The CDR3 is 16 residues long. V lost 5 bases and J 2 bases, leaving 19 bases between the germline ends. Germline assignment: CDR1 SNHLY and CDR2 FYNNEI. This CDR3 is CASSYGGRRLAYEQYV. The DNA for the CDR3 is TGTGCCAGCAGTTACGGGGGGCGGAGATTGGCCTACGAGCAGTACGTC.

V gene TRBV10-2 combines with J gene TRBJ2-3; 10 bases are shared with TRBD1. The CDR3 contains 14 residues. J lost 3 bases, V lost 6 bases, and 3 bases had no gene match. CDR1 WSHSY and CDR2 SAAADI come from the germline V gene. The CDR3 DNA reads as TGCGCCAGCAGGGGGGGACAGGGGACAGATACGCAGTATTTT. It translates to CASRGGQGTDTQYF.

This clonotype has more than one count but fewer than ten. The V gene is TRBV6-1, the J gene TRBJ2-3; unclear D gene. This CDR3 comprises 14 residues. The germline CDR1 and CDR2 sequences are MNHNS and SASEGT. Trimming removed 7 bases at V and 3 bases at J, with 14 bases between. This CDR3 is CASKHLWGTDTQYF. The CDR3 DNA reads as TGTGCCAGCAAACATCTCTGGGGTACAGATACGCAGTATTTT.

This clonotype was detected only a few times. The genes are TRBV10-2 and TRBJ2-7; 10 positions agree with TRBD2. Looked up from germline, CDR1 is WSHSY and CDR2 is SAAADI. The V segment lost 0 bases and the J segment 4 bases; nucleotides outside the gene matches: 3. CDR3 length: 15 residues. The CDR3 region is CASSESLAGEYEQYV. Here the CDR3 DNA reads TGCGCCAGCAGTGAGTCGCTAGCGGGAGAGTACGAGCAGTACGTC.

This clonotype has a handful of counts. The genes are TRBV12-3 or TRBV12-4 and TRBJ2-2; D ambiguous. V was cut by 3 bases and J by 1 base, with 18 bases left in between. The CDR3 is 18 residues long. This chain's CDR3 is CASSFSVFRMQNTGELFF. For the CDR3, the DNA is TGTGCCAGCAGTTTTTCAGTCTTTCGTATGCAGAACACCGGGGAGCTGTTTTTT.